Sequencing of this TCR beta chain was carried out in a study of vaccination effects on CD4 cells after COVID-19. In this sample, this clone turned up once. Antigen unknown. The assay was immunoSEQ multiplex PCR, and TCRdb's table has in-frame clones only and misses some. Seen here are around 28,000 clones, around 80% observed once, and the top ten hold 30%. Study outcomes and limitations: Marked clonal contraction was seen in infection- and vaccine-induced clones late after vaccination.

From germline, CDR1 is MNHEY and CDR2 SVGEGT. The junction had 6 bases not matched to a gene; V was cut back by 5 bases and J by 5 bases. The CDR3 loop spans 14 amino acids. Under the ViraFEST assay, PBMC were stimulated with viral peptide pools so that antigen-specific CD4+ T cells expanded. Sequencing was performed afterwards. With about ten days of culture completed, CD4+ T cells were isolated. The study found no prior SARS-CoV-2 infection in the vaccine recipients, who tested negative for nucleocapsid antibodies. Here the sequenced sample was CD4+ T cells from PBMCs cultured with SARS-CoV-2 spike peptides, taken before COVID-19 vaccination. This TCR was recovered from a human donor who received a COVID-19 vaccine. The chain links TRBV6-2 or TRBV6-3 to TRBJ2-3; 8 nucleotides align to TRBD2. The CDR3 here is CASSDLGGVDTQYF. The CDR3 DNA reads TGTGCCAGCAGTGACCTCGGGGGGGTAGATACGCAGTATTTT.